This record looks at one T cell receptor beta chain sequence and its context. Its antigen is undetermined. TCRdb's copy holds only in-frame clones and misses some; the assay was immunoSEQ multiplex PCR. The top ten hold about 5.5% of the sample, which has around 70,000 clones, under 95% seen once. The germline gives CDR1 SGHVS, CDR2 FQNEAQ. V dropped 5 bases and J dropped 0 bases, with 21 bases sitting between them. This CDR3 has 18 amino acids. The data stem from a study of OX40 agonist ivuxolimab in advanced cancers. Study context: Patients in the trial were receiving intravenous ivuxolimab every 2 weeks, at doses of 0.01 to 10 mg/kg. Study-level points and caveats: In the 0.1 to 3.0 mg/kg range, CD4+ and CD8+ blood T cells had expanded clonally by week 6. Certain nonresponders additionally had low normalized T-cell clonal expansion.

This chain joins TRBV7-8 and TRBJ2-3; tentatively, D is TRBD1 or TRBD2 (6 bases each). The specimen was CD4+ or CD8+ T cells sorted from blood, collected in a trial of the OX40 agonist ivuxolimab. This receptor was obtained from an adult with an advanced solid tumor such as melanoma, head and neck, liver or kidney cancer. This CDR3 reads CASSPSPGGHTSTDTQYF. CDR3 in DNA: TGTGCCAGCAGCCCTAGCCCCGGGGGACATACTAGCACAGATACGCAGTATTTT. The complete variable domain, with remaining parts taken from reference TRBV7-8 and TRBJ2-3, reads GAGVSQSPRYKVAKRGQDVALRCDPISGHVSLFWYQQALGQGPEFLTYFQNEAQLDKSGLPSDRFFAERPEGSVSTLKIQRTQQEDSAVYLCASSPSPGGHTSTDTQYFGPGTRLTVL.